These T cell receptor beta chains were read from a single sample in a study of cytomegalovirus exposure and HLA in healthy donors. The protocol was immunoSEQ multiplex PCR, while the TCRdb copy is restricted to in-frame clones and leaves out a portion. The table lists roughly 110,000 clones, approximately 80% of them singletons. Sample: PBMCs. The source is a male donor in good health and CMV-seronegative. The CDR3 runs from the conserved cysteine through the conserved F or W. The D gene is left open where the match is weak. Clone size is not always given. Where it is, it says once, few, many or a class for expanded clones.

d_gene	abundance	j_gene	v_gene	CDR3aa	CDR3nt
NA	NA	TRBJ2-7	TRBV19	CASSIGGPPYEQYF	TGTGCCAGTAGTATCGGTGGGCCCCCCTACGAGCAGTACTTC
NA	NA	TRBJ1-2	TRBV10-3	CAISEKPGIVNNYGYTF	TGTGCCATCAGTGAGAAGCCAGGGATCGTGAATAACTATGGCTACACCTTC
NA	NA	TRBJ2-2	TRBV29-1	CSVGVPGELFF	TGCAGCGTTGGCGTCCCCGGGGAGCTGTTTTTT
TRBD2	NA	TRBJ2-1	TRBV6-1	CASSHIAGGYHEQFF	TGTGCCAGCAGTCACATAGCGGGAGGGTACCATGAGCAGTTCTTC
NA	NA	TRBJ1-5	TRBV27	CASSLGGSNQPQHF	TGTGCCAGCAGTTTAGGTGGCAGCAATCAGCCCCAGCATTTT
NA	NA	TRBJ1-2	TRBV29-1	CSVSIRDYGYTF	TGCAGCGTTTCCATCAGGGACTATGGCTACACCTTC
NA	NA	TRBJ1-5	TRBV27	CASSASGISYQPQHF	TGTGCCAGCAGTGCCTCCGGGATCTCGTATCAGCCCCAGCATTTT
NA	few	TRBJ2-1	TRBV2	CASSGVSRHGTGLPLFYNEQFF	TGTGCCAGCAGTGGAGTATCGAGGCATGGTACCGGACTGCCTCTATTTTACAATGAGCAGTTCTTC
NA	NA	TRBJ1-2	TRBV5-1	CASTTQENYGYTF	TGCGCCAGCACGACCCAGGAAAACTATGGCTACACCTTC
NA	NA	TRBJ2-6	TRBV30	CAWSVALTWRTGANVLTF	TGTGCCTGGAGTGTTGCCCTTACTTGGAGGACGGGGGCCAACGTCCTGACTTTC
TRBD1	NA	TRBJ1-2	TRBV27	CASWTGSTYNYGYTF	TGTGCCAGTTGGACAGGGTCCACTTATAACTATGGCTACACCTTC
TRBD1	few	TRBJ1-3	TRBV6-5	CASRTGARGNTIYF	TGTGCCAGCAGAACAGGGGCGCGGGGAAACACCATATATTTT
NA	once	TRBJ2-6	TRBV18	CASSPLGQASGANVLTF	TGTGCCAGCTCACCACTCGGCCAGGCCTCTGGGGCCAACGTCCTGACTTTC
TRBD1	NA	TRBJ1-5	TRBV4-1	CASSQAILQGRQPQHF	TGCGCCAGCAGCCAGGCGATCTTACAGGGGAGACAGCCCCAGCATTTT
TRBD1	NA	TRBJ1-2	TRBV7-8	CASSMTGVAYGYTF	TGTGCCAGCAGCATGACAGGGGTTGCCTATGGCTACACCTTC
NA	NA	TRBJ1-2	TRBV29-1	CSVQGGGLSYGYTF	TGCAGCGTCCAAGGGGGGGGCTTGAGCTATGGCTACACCTTC
TRBD2	NA	TRBJ2-7	TRBV18	CASSPAGGPNEQYF	TGTGCCAGCTCACCAGCGGGAGGGCCCAACGAGCAGTACTTC